The source of this TCR beta chain is a study of Ad26.COV2.S vaccination and SARS-CoV-2 variants. Study-wide background: Ad26.COV2.S shots went into the muscle once or twice, 56 days apart.

Treatment reported: 15 to 20 received Ad26.COV2.S at low or high dose, single or two shots; several received placebo; per-sample allocation not given. The study sampled participants on day 63 after the first vaccine or placebo injection. In the vaccine, an Ad26 vector expressed the SARS-CoV-2 spike of the Wuhan strain. General observations from the study: Vaccinees reportedly had broad spike-specific CD8+ and CD4+ T cell responses. Spike-specific TCR breadth in vaccine recipients exceeded that seen in placebo recipients.

Repertoires were generated with immunoSEQ multiplex PCR, while TCRdb's copy carries only in-frame clones and drops some. Of a few hundred thousand clones detected, over 75% appear once; the ten largest clones hold 3.6%. Concerning this clone itself: The antigen is unknown.

The ends were cut back, 4 bases at V and 1 base at J, with 17 bases in the middle. The CDR3 length is 16 residues. Germline V lookup: CDR1 SGDLS, CDR2 YYNGEE. The sequence derives from a person between 18 and 60 years old who received the Ad26.COV2.S COVID-19 vaccine or a placebo. The sequenced sample was peripheral blood, obtained in a trial of Ad26.COV2.S vaccine versus placebo. V usage is TRBV9 and J usage is TRBJ2-5; a possible D gene is TRBD2 (5 bases). In DNA, the CDR3 is TGTGCCAGCAGCCCCGGACTCCAGTTAGGCCAAGAGACCCAGTACTTC. Protein product: CASSPGLQLGQETQYF. Looking up the rest from reference TRBV9 and TRBJ2-5 gives the full variable domain: DSGVTQTPKHLITATGQRVTLRCSPRSGDLSVYWYQQSLDQGLQFLIQYYNGEERAKGNILERFSAQQFPDLHSELNLSSLELGDSALYFCASSPGLQLGQETQYFGPGTRLLVL.